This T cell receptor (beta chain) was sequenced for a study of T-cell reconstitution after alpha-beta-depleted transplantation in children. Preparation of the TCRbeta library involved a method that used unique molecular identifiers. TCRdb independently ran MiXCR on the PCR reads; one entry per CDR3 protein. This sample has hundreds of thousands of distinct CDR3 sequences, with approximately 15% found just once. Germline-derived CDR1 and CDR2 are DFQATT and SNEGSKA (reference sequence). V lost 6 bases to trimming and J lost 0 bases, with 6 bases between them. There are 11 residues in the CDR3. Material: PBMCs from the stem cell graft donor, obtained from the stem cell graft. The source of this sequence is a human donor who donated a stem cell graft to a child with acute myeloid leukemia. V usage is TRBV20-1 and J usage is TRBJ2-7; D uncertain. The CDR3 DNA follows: TGCAGTGCGGGGAACTCCTACGAGCAGTACTTC. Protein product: CSAGNSYEQYF.